Listed below are T cell receptor beta chains from one sample, sequenced in a study of precursors of human CD4 cytotoxic T cells. A single record per CDR3 protein comes from TCRdb applying MiXCR to the reads. The table lists under 650 distinct CDR3 sequences, 15% to 20% of them singletons. Source material: memory CD4+ T cells from blood (PBMCs). Receptors were obtained from a human donor in good health. The CDR3 runs from the conserved cysteine through the conserved F or W.

V gene,CDR3 length,J gene,CDR3 protein
TRBV7-2,15,TRBJ2-7,CASNLHRQGPYEQYF
TRBV29-1,11,TRBJ2-5,CSVVPGETQYF
TRBV29-1,12,TRBJ2-7,CSGTGTGGEQYF
TRBV7-3,20,TRBJ2-7,CASSSPGGLAGGSLSYEQYF
TRBV5-1,14,TRBJ2-3,CASSLQGAGDTQYF
TRBV20-1,14,TRBJ1-2,CSADTEGGGYGYTF
TRBV24-1,12,TRBJ2-2,CATGGNTGELFF
TRBV12-3/TRBV12-4,12,TRBJ2-3,CASSGGTDTQYF
TRBV20-1,13,TRBJ2-7,CSARGDRDHEQYF
TRBV2,13,TRBJ1-5,CASLVDRYQPQHF
TRBV7-2,15,TRBJ2-7,CASSTLPGNSYEQYF
TRBV7-2,15,TRBJ2-1,CASSLRSTNGNEQFF
TRBV6-6,9,TRBJ1-5,CASSQPQHF
TRBV7-9,17,TRBJ1-2,CASSLGTGQVTNYGYTF
TRBV7-2,16,TRBJ2-5,CASNPGGTRRGETQYF
TRBV5-1,15,TRBJ2-7,CASSLGESTTYEQYF
TRBV6-5,14,TRBJ2-2,CASSYRLDTGELFF
TRBV7-9,16,TRBJ2-7,CASSFTSGRTGYEQYF
TRBV7-2,14,TRBJ2-5,CASSPRQGKETQYF